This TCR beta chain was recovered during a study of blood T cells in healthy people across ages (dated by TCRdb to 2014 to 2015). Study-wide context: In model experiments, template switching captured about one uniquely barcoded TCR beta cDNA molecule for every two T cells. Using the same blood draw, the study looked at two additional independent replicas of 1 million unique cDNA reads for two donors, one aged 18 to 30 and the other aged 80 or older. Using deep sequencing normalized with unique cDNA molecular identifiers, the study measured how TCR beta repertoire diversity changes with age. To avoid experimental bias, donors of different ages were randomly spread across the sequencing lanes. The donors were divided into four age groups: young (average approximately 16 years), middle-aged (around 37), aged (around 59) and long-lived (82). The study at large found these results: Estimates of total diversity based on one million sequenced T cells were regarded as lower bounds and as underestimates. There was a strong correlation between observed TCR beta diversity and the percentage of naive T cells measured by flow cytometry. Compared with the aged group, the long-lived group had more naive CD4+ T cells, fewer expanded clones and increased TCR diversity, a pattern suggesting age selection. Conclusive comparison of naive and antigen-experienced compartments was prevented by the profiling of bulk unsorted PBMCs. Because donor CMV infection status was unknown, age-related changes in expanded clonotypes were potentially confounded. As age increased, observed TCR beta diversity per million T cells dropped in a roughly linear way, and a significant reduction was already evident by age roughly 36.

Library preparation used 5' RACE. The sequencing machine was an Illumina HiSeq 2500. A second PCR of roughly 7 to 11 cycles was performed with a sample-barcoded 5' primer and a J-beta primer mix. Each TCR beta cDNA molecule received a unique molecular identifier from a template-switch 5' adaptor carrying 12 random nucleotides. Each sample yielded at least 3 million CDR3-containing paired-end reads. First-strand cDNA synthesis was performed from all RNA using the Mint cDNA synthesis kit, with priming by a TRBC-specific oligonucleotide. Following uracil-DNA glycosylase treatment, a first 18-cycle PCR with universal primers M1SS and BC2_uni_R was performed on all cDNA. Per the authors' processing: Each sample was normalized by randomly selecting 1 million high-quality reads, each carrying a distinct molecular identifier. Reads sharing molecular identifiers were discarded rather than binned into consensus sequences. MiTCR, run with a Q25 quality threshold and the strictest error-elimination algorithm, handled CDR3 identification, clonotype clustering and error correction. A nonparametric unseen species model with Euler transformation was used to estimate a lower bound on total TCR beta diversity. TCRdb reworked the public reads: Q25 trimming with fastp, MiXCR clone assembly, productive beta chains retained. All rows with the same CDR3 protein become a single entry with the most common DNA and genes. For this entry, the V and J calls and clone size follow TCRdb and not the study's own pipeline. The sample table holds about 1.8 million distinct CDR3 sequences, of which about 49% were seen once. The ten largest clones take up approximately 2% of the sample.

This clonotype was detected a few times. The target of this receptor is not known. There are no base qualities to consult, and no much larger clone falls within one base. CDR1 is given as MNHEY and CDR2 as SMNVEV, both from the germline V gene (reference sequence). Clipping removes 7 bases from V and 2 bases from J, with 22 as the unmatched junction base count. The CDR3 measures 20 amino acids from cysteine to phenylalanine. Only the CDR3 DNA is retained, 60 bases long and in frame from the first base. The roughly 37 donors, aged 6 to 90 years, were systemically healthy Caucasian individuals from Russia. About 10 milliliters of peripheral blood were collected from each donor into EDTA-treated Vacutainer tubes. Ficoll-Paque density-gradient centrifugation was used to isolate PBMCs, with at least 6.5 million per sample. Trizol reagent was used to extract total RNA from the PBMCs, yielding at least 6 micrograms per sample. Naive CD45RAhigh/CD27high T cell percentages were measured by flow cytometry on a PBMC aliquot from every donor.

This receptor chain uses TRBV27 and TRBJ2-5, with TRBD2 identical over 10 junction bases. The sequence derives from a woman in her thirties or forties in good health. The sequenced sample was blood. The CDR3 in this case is CASTLFRGLAGASIQETQYF. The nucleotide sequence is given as TGTGCCAGCACTCTTTTCCGGGGGCTAGCGGGGGCCTCAATTCAAGAGACCCAGTACTTC.